A selection of T cell receptor beta chains follows, all from one sample in a study of blood T cell repertoires in COVID-19. Some clones are missing from TCRdb's copy, which holds only in-frame ones; the method was immunoSEQ multiplex PCR. The repertoire holds some 95,000 clones, over 80% seen once, with about 1.8% in the top ten. The specimen was peripheral blood. The receptor set was obtained from a human donor with active COVID-19. The donor label of this sample is uncertain. CDR3s include the opening cysteine and the closing phenylalanine or tryptophan. Each record gives: J gene, clone size, D gene, V gene, CDR3 length, CDR3 protein, CDR3 DNA. A D gene is named only where the DNA matches it firmly. For some rows the clone size is stated as once, few or many, or as a class when expanded; others skip it.

j_call: TRBJ1-2
clone_size: -
d_call: -
v_call: TRBV2
cdr3_length: 13
cdr3_aa: CASSELAGAGYTF
cdr3_nt: TGTGCCAGCAGTGAGTTGGCAGGGGCTGGCTACACCTTC

j_call: TRBJ2-1
clone_size: -
d_call: TRBD1
v_call: TRBV30
cdr3_length: 17
cdr3_aa: CAWSPYRGQGVGNEQFF
cdr3_nt: TGTGCCTGGAGTCCTTACCGGGGACAGGGGGTAGGCAATGAGCAGTTCTTC

j_call: TRBJ2-2
clone_size: -
d_call: -
v_call: TRBV28
cdr3_length: 13
cdr3_aa: CASSFRGSGELFF
cdr3_nt: TGTGCCAGCAGTTTCAGGGGTTCCGGGGAGCTGTTTTTT

j_call: TRBJ2-7
clone_size: -
d_call: TRBD1
v_call: TRBV16
cdr3_length: 16
cdr3_aa: CASSQWDRDSSYEQYF
cdr3_nt: TGTGCCAGCAGCCAATGGGACAGGGATAGCTCCTACGAGCAGTACTTC

j_call: TRBJ2-2
clone_size: -
d_call: TRBD2
v_call: TRBV2
cdr3_length: 17
cdr3_aa: CASSKLGTRGGTGELFF
cdr3_nt: TGTGCCAGCAGCAAGCTCGGGACTAGGGGAGGCACCGGGGAGCTGTTTTTT

j_call: TRBJ2-1
clone_size: -
d_call: -
v_call: TRBV5-1
cdr3_length: 14
cdr3_aa: CASSFLPSSDEQFF
cdr3_nt: TGCGCCAGCAGCTTCCTGCCCTCGTCGGATGAGCAGTTCTTC

j_call: TRBJ1-2
clone_size: once
d_call: -
v_call: TRBV6-1
cdr3_length: 14
cdr3_aa: CASSDLRDTYGYTF
cdr3_nt: TGTGCCAGCAGTGACCTCCGGGACACCTATGGCTACACCTTC

j_call: TRBJ2-3
clone_size: -
d_call: -
v_call: TRBV2
cdr3_length: 16
cdr3_aa: CASSMMGQGWADTQYF
cdr3_nt: TGTGCCAGCAGTATGATGGGGCAGGGGTGGGCAGATACGCAGTATTTT

j_call: TRBJ2-5
clone_size: -
d_call: TRBD1
v_call: TRBV7-9
cdr3_length: 16
cdr3_aa: CASSTEDRGRWETQYF
cdr3_nt: TGTGCCAGCAGCACCGAGGACAGGGGGCGCTGGGAGACCCAGTACTTC

j_call: TRBJ2-1
clone_size: -
d_call: TRBD2
v_call: TRBV10-3
cdr3_length: 16
cdr3_aa: CAISNNGGGSYNEQFF
cdr3_nt: TGTGCCATCAGTAACAACGGGGGGGGCTCCTACAATGAGCAGTTCTTC

j_call: TRBJ2-5
clone_size: -
d_call: -
v_call: TRBV2
cdr3_length: 11
cdr3_aa: CASSVIETQYF
cdr3_nt: TGTGCCAGCAGTGTTATCGAGACCCAGTACTTC

j_call: TRBJ2-1
clone_size: -
d_call: -
v_call: TRBV7-6
cdr3_length: 15
cdr3_aa: CASSLGVRTYNEQFF
cdr3_nt: TGTGCCAGCAGCCTCGGGGTTAGAACCTACAATGAGCAGTTCTTC

j_call: TRBJ2-3
clone_size: once
d_call: -
v_call: TRBV6-1
cdr3_length: 17
cdr3_aa: CASSGPAGTPATDTQYF
cdr3_nt: TGTGCCAGCAGTGGTCCCGCCGGGACTCCCGCCACAGATACGCAGTATTTT

j_call: TRBJ2-5
clone_size: -
d_call: -
v_call: TRBV27
cdr3_length: 14
cdr3_aa: CASSVLAGEETQYF
cdr3_nt: TGTGCCAGCAGTGTGCTGGCAGGGGAAGAGACCCAGTACTTC

j_call: TRBJ1-2
clone_size: -
d_call: -
v_call: TRBV3-1/TRBV3-2
cdr3_length: 14
cdr3_aa: CASRTIGQPYGYTF
cdr3_nt: TGTGCCAGCCGAACAATCGGACAGCCCTATGGCTACACCTTC

j_call: TRBJ2-7
clone_size: few
d_call: TRBD1
v_call: TRBV4-2
cdr3_length: 16
cdr3_aa: CASSQDAGTGGYEQYF
cdr3_nt: TGTGCCAGCAGCCAAGATGCCGGGACAGGGGGCTACGAGCAGTACTTC

j_call: TRBJ1-1
clone_size: -
d_call: -
v_call: TRBV5-4
cdr3_length: 14
cdr3_aa: CASSAHQGNTEAFF
cdr3_nt: TGTGCCAGCAGTGCACATCAGGGGAACACTGAAGCTTTCTTT

j_call: TRBJ1-1
clone_size: once
d_call: TRBD1
v_call: TRBV4-1
cdr3_length: 14
cdr3_aa: CASSQDRGPDEAFF
cdr3_nt: TGCGCCAGCAGCCAAGACAGGGGGCCGGATGAAGCTTTCTTT

j_call: TRBJ2-7
clone_size: -
d_call: -
v_call: TRBV5-1
cdr3_length: 14
cdr3_aa: CASSLGVQSYEQYF
cdr3_nt: TGCGCCAGCAGCTTAGGGGTCCAATCCTACGAGCAGTACTTC

j_call: TRBJ2-3
clone_size: -
d_call: -
v_call: TRBV11-3
cdr3_length: 14
cdr3_aa: CASSRYEGTDTQYF
cdr3_nt: TGTGCCAGCAGCCGCTACGAGGGCACAGATACGCAGTATTTT

j_call: TRBJ2-1
clone_size: -
d_call: TRBD1
v_call: TRBV5-1
cdr3_length: 15
cdr3_aa: CASSLDRGKVNEQFF
cdr3_nt: TGCGCCAGCAGCTTGGACAGGGGTAAAGTCAATGAGCAGTTCTTC

j_call: TRBJ2-3
clone_size: -
d_call: -
v_call: TRBV9
cdr3_length: 15
cdr3_aa: CASSAGSPSTDTQYF
cdr3_nt: TGTGCCAGCAGCGCAGGGTCCCCAAGCACAGATACGCAGTATTTT

j_call: TRBJ2-5
clone_size: -
d_call: TRBD2
v_call: TRBV5-4
cdr3_length: 16
cdr3_aa: CASSLSLAGALETQYF
cdr3_nt: TGTGCCAGCAGCTTGTCGCTAGCGGGGGCTCTAGAGACCCAGTACTTC

j_call: TRBJ2-7
clone_size: once
d_call: TRBD2
v_call: TRBV11-2
cdr3_length: 14
cdr3_aa: CASSSPLAGVEQYF
cdr3_nt: TGTGCCAGCAGCTCCCCCTTAGCGGGGGTCGAGCAGTACTTC

j_call: TRBJ1-3
clone_size: -
d_call: -
v_call: TRBV19
cdr3_length: 17
cdr3_aa: CASSIDSGLDSGNTIYF
cdr3_nt: TGTGCCAGTAGTATAGATAGCGGCCTAGACTCTGGAAACACCATATATTTT

j_call: TRBJ1-1
clone_size: -
d_call: -
v_call: TRBV19
cdr3_length: 15
cdr3_aa: CASSIEQGAGTEAFF
cdr3_nt: TGTGCCAGTAGTATAGAACAGGGCGCAGGCACTGAAGCTTTCTTT

j_call: TRBJ2-7
clone_size: -
d_call: TRBD1
v_call: TRBV6-5
cdr3_length: 14
cdr3_aa: CASSQGQSSYEQYF
cdr3_nt: TGTGCCAGCAGTCAGGGACAGTCTTCCTACGAGCAGTACTTC

j_call: TRBJ1-1
clone_size: -
d_call: -
v_call: TRBV6-5
cdr3_length: 11
cdr3_aa: CASTSRGMAFF
cdr3_nt: TGTGCCAGCACCTCCCGGGGGATGGCTTTCTTT

j_call: TRBJ2-7
clone_size: -
d_call: TRBD1
v_call: TRBV7-2
cdr3_length: 15
cdr3_aa: CASSSSGTVFYEQYF
cdr3_nt: TGTGCCAGCAGCTCCTCCGGGACAGTCTTCTACGAGCAGTACTTC

j_call: TRBJ2-1
clone_size: once
d_call: TRBD1
v_call: TRBV9
cdr3_length: 12
cdr3_aa: CASSVGSGGQFF
cdr3_nt: TGTGCCAGCAGCGTAGGATCAGGGGGGCAGTTCTTC

j_call: TRBJ2-7
clone_size: -
d_call: -
v_call: TRBV29-1
cdr3_length: 13
cdr3_aa: CSVDKLSGYEQYF
cdr3_nt: TGCAGCGTTGATAAGTTAAGCGGCTACGAGCAGTACTTC

j_call: TRBJ2-2
clone_size: -
d_call: TRBD1
v_call: TRBV2
cdr3_length: 16
cdr3_aa: CASRRGGISRTGELFF
cdr3_nt: TGTGCCAGCCGGAGAGGGGGCATTAGTAGAACCGGGGAGCTGTTTTTT

j_call: TRBJ2-3
clone_size: -
d_call: TRBD2
v_call: TRBV6-5
cdr3_length: 14
cdr3_aa: CASWRTSGTDTQYF
cdr3_nt: TGTGCCAGCTGGAGGACTAGCGGCACAGATACGCAGTATTTT

j_call: TRBJ2-3
clone_size: -
d_call: -
v_call: TRBV15
cdr3_length: 15
cdr3_aa: CATSRDRESADTQYF
cdr3_nt: TGTGCCACCAGCAGAGACAGGGAATCGGCAGATACGCAGTATTTT

j_call: TRBJ2-1
clone_size: -
d_call: -
v_call: TRBV19
cdr3_length: 17
cdr3_aa: CASSIAPPGKLRDEQFF
cdr3_nt: TGTGCCAGTAGTATAGCCCCCCCAGGGAAGCTCCGGGATGAGCAGTTCTTC

j_call: TRBJ2-3
clone_size: -
d_call: TRBD2
v_call: TRBV5-1
cdr3_length: 16
cdr3_aa: CASSFNSGGETDTQYF
cdr3_nt: TGCGCCAGCAGCTTTAATAGCGGGGGGGAAACAGATACGCAGTATTTT

j_call: TRBJ1-2
clone_size: -
d_call: -
v_call: TRBV7-8
cdr3_length: 13
cdr3_aa: CASSLETAYGYTF
cdr3_nt: TGTGCCAGCAGCTTAGAGACAGCCTATGGCTACACCTTC

j_call: TRBJ1-4
clone_size: -
d_call: -
v_call: TRBV4-1
cdr3_length: 13
cdr3_aa: CASSRGRWEKLFF
cdr3_nt: TGCGCCAGCAGCCGGGGGCGGTGGGAAAAACTGTTTTTT

j_call: TRBJ2-5
clone_size: -
d_call: TRBD1
v_call: TRBV5-6
cdr3_length: 14
cdr3_aa: CASSRGQGTSTQYF
cdr3_nt: TGTGCCAGCAGCCGGGGACAGGGGACAAGCACCCAGTACTTC

j_call: TRBJ2-7
clone_size: -
d_call: TRBD1
v_call: TRBV2
cdr3_length: 15
cdr3_aa: CARSALTGDSYEQYF
cdr3_nt: TGTGCCAGAAGCGCTCTAACAGGGGACTCCTACGAGCAGTACTTC

j_call: TRBJ2-3
clone_size: -
d_call: TRBD2
v_call: TRBV9
cdr3_length: 20
cdr3_aa: CASSRPRRVAGGPLRDTQYF
cdr3_nt: TGTGCCAGCAGCCGACCCCGGAGGGTAGCGGGGGGTCCCCTACGGGATACGCAGTATTTT

j_call: TRBJ1-2
clone_size: -
d_call: -
v_call: TRBV6-6
cdr3_length: 13
cdr3_aa: CASSERQVDGYTF
cdr3_nt: TGTGCCAGCAGCGAAAGACAGGTAGACGGCTACACCTTC

j_call: TRBJ2-3
clone_size: -
d_call: -
v_call: TRBV2
cdr3_length: 15
cdr3_aa: CASSEYGGPTDTQYF
cdr3_nt: TGTGCCAGCAGTGAGTACGGGGGGCCCACAGATACGCAGTATTTT

j_call: TRBJ2-7
clone_size: once
d_call: -
v_call: TRBV27
cdr3_length: 14
cdr3_aa: CATRPDSLWDEQYF
cdr3_nt: TGTGCCACCCGTCCGGACTCCCTTTGGGACGAGCAGTACTTC

j_call: TRBJ2-1
clone_size: -
d_call: TRBD1
v_call: TRBV27
cdr3_length: 16
cdr3_aa: CASSLGQGGSYNEQFF
cdr3_nt: TGTGCCAGCAGTTTGGGACAGGGAGGTTCCTACAATGAGCAGTTCTTC

j_call: TRBJ2-5
clone_size: -
d_call: -
v_call: TRBV29-1
cdr3_length: 13
cdr3_aa: CSVEVRAWETQYF
cdr3_nt: TGCAGCGTTGAGGTCAGGGCTTGGGAGACCCAGTACTTC

j_call: TRBJ2-7
clone_size: -
d_call: TRBD1
v_call: TRBV13
cdr3_length: 15
cdr3_aa: CASSVGTGPYYEQYF
cdr3_nt: TGTGCCAGCAGCGTCGGGACAGGGCCTTACTACGAGCAGTACTTC

j_call: TRBJ1-5
clone_size: -
d_call: -
v_call: TRBV7-2
cdr3_length: 13
cdr3_aa: CASSYQGAQPQHF
cdr3_nt: TGTGCCAGCAGCTACCAAGGGGCTCAGCCCCAGCATTTT